The rows below give T cell receptor beta chains drawn from one sample of a study of vaccination effects on CD4 cells after COVID-19. Repertoires were generated with immunoSEQ multiplex PCR, while TCRdb's copy carries only in-frame clones and drops some. Seen here are about 31,000 clones, approximately 60% observed once, and the top ten hold 8.7%. Antigens of these TCRs are unknown. The specimen was CD4+ T cells from PBMCs cultured with SARS-CoV-2 spike peptides, collected after COVID-19 vaccination. These receptors were taken from a human donor who received a COVID-19 vaccine. Each CDR3 is given with its conserved first and last residue. D genes are given only for firm matches. Some rows mark clone size as missing; the rest say once, few, many or name a class of expanded clone.

J gene: TRBJ2-3
V gene: TRBV24-1
CDR3 length: 16
clone size: once
D gene: .
CDR3 protein: CATSDSSEDGTDTQYF
CDR3 DNA: TGTGCCACCAGTGATTCCTCGGAGGACGGCACAGATACGCAGTATTTT

J gene: TRBJ2-7
V gene: TRBV5-4
CDR3 length: 15
clone size: .
D gene: TRBD2
CDR3 protein: CASSTGGTSSYEQYF
CDR3 DNA: TGTGCCAGCAGCACGGGAGGGACATCCTCCTACGAGCAGTACTTC

J gene: TRBJ2-3
V gene: TRBV9
CDR3 length: 15
clone size: .
D gene: TRBD2
CDR3 protein: CASSGLAGGSDTQYF
CDR3 DNA: TGTGCCAGCAGCGGACTAGCGGGAGGCTCAGATACGCAGTATTTT

J gene: TRBJ2-6
V gene: TRBV7-9
CDR3 length: 15
clone size: .
D gene: .
CDR3 protein: CASSLAGSGANVLTF
CDR3 DNA: TGTGCCAGCAGCTTAGCCGGCTCTGGGGCCAACGTCCTGACTTTC

J gene: TRBJ2-4
V gene: TRBV21-1
CDR3 length: 15
clone size: .
D gene: .
CDR3 protein: CASSKATRAKNIQYF
CDR3 DNA: TGTGCCAGCAGCAAAGCGACCAGGGCCAAAAACATTCAGTACTTC

J gene: TRBJ2-3
V gene: TRBV5-1
CDR3 length: 15
clone size: .
D gene: .
CDR3 protein: CASSLIARAPDTQYF
CDR3 DNA: TGCGCCAGCAGCTTGATTGCCAGGGCCCCAGATACGCAGTATTTT

J gene: TRBJ1-2
V gene: TRBV29-1
CDR3 length: 10
clone size: .
D gene: .
CDR3 protein: CSVERNGYTF
CDR3 DNA: TGCAGCGTTGAAAGAAATGGCTACACCTTC

J gene: TRBJ2-2
V gene: TRBV5-1
CDR3 length: 14
clone size: .
D gene: TRBD1
CDR3 protein: CASRDRVGTGELFF
CDR3 DNA: TGCGCCAGCAGGGACAGGGTTGGGACCGGGGAGCTGTTTTTT

J gene: TRBJ1-2
V gene: TRBV20-1
CDR3 length: 11
clone size: .
D gene: .
CDR3 protein: CSATEVYGYTF
CDR3 DNA: TGCAGTGCGACAGAAGTTTATGGCTACACCTTC

J gene: TRBJ2-1
V gene: TRBV7-2
CDR3 length: 14
clone size: .
D gene: .
CDR3 protein: CASSLPDSYNEQFF
CDR3 DNA: TGTGCCAGCAGCCTACCGGACTCCTACAATGAGCAGTTCTTC

J gene: TRBJ1-4
V gene: TRBV6-5
CDR3 length: 13
clone size: .
D gene: .
CDR3 protein: CASTHRVSEKLFF
CDR3 DNA: TGTGCCAGCACCCACAGGGTTAGTGAAAAACTGTTTTTT

J gene: TRBJ1-5
V gene: TRBV6-1
CDR3 length: 14
clone size: few
D gene: .
CDR3 protein: CASSEGAVNQPQHF
CDR3 DNA: TGTGCCAGCAGTGAAGGGGCAGTCAATCAGCCCCAGCATTTT

J gene: TRBJ1-3
V gene: TRBV30
CDR3 length: 14
clone size: .
D gene: .
CDR3 protein: CAWKQGPLGNTIYF
CDR3 DNA: TGTGCCTGGAAACAGGGACCACTTGGAAACACCATATATTTT

J gene: TRBJ2-7
V gene: TRBV5-1
CDR3 length: 15
clone size: .
D gene: TRBD2
CDR3 protein: CASSLVTSGGYEQYF
CDR3 DNA: TGCGCCAGCAGCTTGGTGACTAGCGGGGGCTACGAGCAGTACTTC

J gene: TRBJ1-5
V gene: TRBV30
CDR3 length: 15
clone size: .
D gene: .
CDR3 protein: CAWTDRGLSNQPQHF
CDR3 DNA: TGTGCCTGGACAGATCGCGGACTTAGCAATCAGCCCCAGCATTTT

J gene: TRBJ1-3
V gene: TRBV7-6
CDR3 length: 16
clone size: few
D gene: .
CDR3 protein: CASSLRRDSSGNTIYF
CDR3 DNA: TGTGCCAGCAGCTTACGCCGTGACAGCTCTGGAAACACCATATATTTT

J gene: TRBJ2-7
V gene: TRBV18
CDR3 length: 13
clone size: .
D gene: .
CDR3 protein: CASSPPLAYEQYF
CDR3 DNA: TGTGCCAGCTCACCACCTTTGGCCTACGAGCAGTACTTC

J gene: TRBJ1-6
V gene: TRBV27
CDR3 length: 15
clone size: .
D gene: .
CDR3 protein: CASSLTWLSNSPLHF
CDR3 DNA: TGTGCCAGCAGTTTAACTTGGCTCTCTAATTCACCCCTCCACTTT

J gene: TRBJ1-6
V gene: TRBV16
CDR3 length: 15
clone size: medium-sized
D gene: .
CDR3 protein: CASSQRNRDNSPLHF
CDR3 DNA: TGTGCCAGCAGCCAAAGGAACAGGGACAATTCACCCCTCCACTTT

J gene: TRBJ1-3
V gene: TRBV6-5
CDR3 length: 13
clone size: .
D gene: .
CDR3 protein: CASRTGGWDTIYF
CDR3 DNA: TGTGCCAGCAGGACGGGAGGATGGGACACCATATATTTT

J gene: TRBJ2-5
V gene: TRBV19
CDR3 length: 11
clone size: .
D gene: .
CDR3 protein: CASSRWETQYF
CDR3 DNA: TGTGCCAGTAGTCGTTGGGAGACCCAGTACTTC

J gene: TRBJ2-1
V gene: TRBV5-1
CDR3 length: 17
clone size: medium-sized
D gene: TRBD2
CDR3 protein: CASSPRGAGASYNEQFF
CDR3 DNA: TGCGCCAGCAGCCCGCGAGGAGCGGGGGCCTCCTACAATGAGCAGTTCTTC

J gene: TRBJ2-2
V gene: TRBV2
CDR3 length: 15
clone size: .
D gene: TRBD2
CDR3 protein: CACTPAGVPTGELFF
CDR3 DNA: TGTGCCTGCACCCCGGCGGGAGTGCCCACCGGGGAGCTGTTTTTT

J gene: TRBJ1-1
V gene: TRBV28
CDR3 length: 16
clone size: .
D gene: .
CDR3 protein: CASSLVHSSLNTEAFF
CDR3 DNA: TGTGCCAGCAGTTTGGTGCACTCCAGTTTGAACACTGAAGCTTTCTTT

J gene: TRBJ1-2
V gene: TRBV27
CDR3 length: 14
clone size: .
D gene: .
CDR3 protein: CASSFSGANYGYTF
CDR3 DNA: TGTGCCAGCAGTTTCTCGGGGGCTAACTATGGCTACACCTTC

J gene: TRBJ2-4
V gene: TRBV7-8
CDR3 length: 14
clone size: .
D gene: .
CDR3 protein: CASSLLGPTAIQYF
CDR3 DNA: TGTGCCAGCAGCTTGCTGGGACCGACGGCGATTCAGTACTTC

J gene: TRBJ1-4
V gene: TRBV13
CDR3 length: 18
clone size: .
D gene: .
CDR3 protein: CASSSRKPPDRISEKLFF
CDR3 DNA: TGTGCCAGCAGCTCAAGAAAGCCCCCCGACAGGATTTCGGAAAAACTGTTTTTT

J gene: TRBJ2-7
V gene: TRBV6-5
CDR3 length: 15
clone size: few
D gene: .
CDR3 protein: CASSYSGTGSYEQYF
CDR3 DNA: TGTGCCAGCAGTTACTCAGGAACAGGGAGCTACGAGCAGTACTTC

J gene: TRBJ1-5
V gene: TRBV28
CDR3 length: 17
clone size: .
D gene: .
CDR3 protein: CASSHPALDGSNQPQHF
CDR3 DNA: TGTGCCAGCAGTCACCCAGCCTTGGACGGTAGCAATCAGCCCCAGCATTTT

J gene: TRBJ2-5
V gene: TRBV6-1
CDR3 length: 14
clone size: few
D gene: .
CDR3 protein: CASSEWGSGETQYF
CDR3 DNA: TGTGCCAGCAGTGAATGGGGTTCTGGAGAGACCCAGTACTTC

J gene: TRBJ1-3
V gene: TRBV9
CDR3 length: 17
clone size: few
D gene: .
CDR3 protein: CASSVVPKPGTRNTIYF
CDR3 DNA: TGTGCCAGCAGCGTAGTTCCTAAACCCGGAACACGGAACACCATATATTTT

J gene: TRBJ1-2
V gene: TRBV5-4
CDR3 length: 16
clone size: few
D gene: .
CDR3 protein: CASSYQGVFANYGYTF
CDR3 DNA: TGTGCCAGCAGCTATCAGGGTGTTTTCGCTAACTATGGCTACACCTTC

J gene: TRBJ2-1
V gene: TRBV5-1
CDR3 length: 19
clone size: .
D gene: TRBD2
CDR3 protein: CASSLELAGRGKNYNEQFF
CDR3 DNA: TGCGCCAGCAGCTTGGAACTAGCGGGCCGAGGTAAAAACTACAATGAGCAGTTCTTC

J gene: TRBJ2-6
V gene: TRBV10-3
CDR3 length: 15
clone size: .
D gene: .
CDR3 protein: CAIAAQLSGANVLTF
CDR3 DNA: TGTGCCATCGCGGCACAGTTATCTGGGGCCAACGTCCTGACTTTC

J gene: TRBJ2-5
V gene: TRBV5-8
CDR3 length: 15
clone size: .
D gene: .
CDR3 protein: CASSRGQEGGKTQYF
CDR3 DNA: TGTGCCAGCAGTCGGGGCCAGGAGGGGGGAAAGACCCAGTACTTC

J gene: TRBJ2-1
V gene: TRBV10-1
CDR3 length: 14
clone size: .
D gene: .
CDR3 protein: CASSEWSSADEQFF
CDR3 DNA: TGCGCCAGCAGTGAGTGGTCGAGCGCGGATGAGCAGTTCTTC

J gene: TRBJ2-5
V gene: TRBV20-1
CDR3 length: 11
clone size: .
D gene: .
CDR3 protein: CSASTKETQYF
CDR3 DNA: TGCAGTGCTAGCACTAAAGAGACCCAGTACTTC

J gene: TRBJ1-2
V gene: TRBV2
CDR3 length: 15
clone size: .
D gene: TRBD1
CDR3 protein: CASSEAAGGSYGYTF
CDR3 DNA: TGTGCCAGCAGTGAAGCGGCAGGGGGCAGCTATGGCTACACCTTC

J gene: TRBJ1-3
V gene: TRBV10-3
CDR3 length: 15
clone size: .
D gene: .
CDR3 protein: CAISESMGSGNTIYF
CDR3 DNA: TGTGCCATCAGTGAGTCGATGGGCTCTGGAAACACCATATATTTT

J gene: TRBJ1-5
V gene: TRBV19
CDR3 length: 15
clone size: .
D gene: .
CDR3 protein: CASSKGPYSNQPQHF
CDR3 DNA: TGTGCCAGTAGCAAGGGACCGTATAGCAATCAGCCCCAGCATTTT

J gene: TRBJ1-1
V gene: TRBV18
CDR3 length: 16
clone size: .
D gene: TRBD1
CDR3 protein: CASSPQPTGGATEAFF
CDR3 DNA: TGTGCCAGCTCACCACAGCCGACAGGGGGAGCCACTGAAGCTTTCTTT

J gene: TRBJ1-2
V gene: TRBV6-5
CDR3 length: 12
clone size: .
D gene: .
CDR3 protein: CASTGTYYGYTF
CDR3 DNA: TGTGCCAGTACAGGGACCTACTATGGCTACACCTTC

J gene: TRBJ2-7
V gene: TRBV3-1/TRBV3-2
CDR3 length: 15
clone size: .
D gene: .
CDR3 protein: CASSQGKRSSYEQYF
CDR3 DNA: TGTGCCAGCAGCCAAGGGAAGCGGAGCTCCTACGAGCAGTACTTC

J gene: TRBJ1-3
V gene: TRBV5-1
CDR3 length: 15
clone size: .
D gene: .
CDR3 protein: CASSFDGLSGNTIYF
CDR3 DNA: TGCGCCAGCAGCTTCGACGGTCTCTCTGGAAACACCATATATTTT

J gene: TRBJ2-7
V gene: TRBV2
CDR3 length: 15
clone size: .
D gene: TRBD1
CDR3 protein: CASSAERTGGYEQYF
CDR3 DNA: TGTGCCAGCAGTGCTGAGCGGACAGGGGGCTACGAGCAGTACTTC

J gene: TRBJ2-1
V gene: TRBV27
CDR3 length: 15
clone size: .
D gene: .
CDR3 protein: CASGWGSGFSNEQFF
CDR3 DNA: TGTGCCAGCGGATGGGGTTCGGGCTTCAGCAATGAGCAGTTCTTC

J gene: TRBJ1-2
V gene: TRBV7-9
CDR3 length: 13
clone size: .
D gene: .
CDR3 protein: CASSSSNNYGYTF
CDR3 DNA: TGTGCCAGCAGCTCCAGCAATAACTATGGCTACACCTTC

J gene: TRBJ1-2
V gene: TRBV6-1
CDR3 length: 14
clone size: few
D gene: .
CDR3 protein: CASSEVGRPAGYTF
CDR3 DNA: TGTGCCAGCAGTGAAGTCGGGCGTCCGGCTGGCTACACCTTC